This T cell receptor (beta chain) was obtained from a study of T cells in localized non-small cell lung cancer. Overall study results and limits: Heterogeneity is still possible, as just one tumor region was sequenced. Elevated circulating T cell density in blood was associated with longer overall survival. There was higher T cell clonality in uninvolved adjacent lung than in tumor, and it was highest there. Detection in adjacent lung was observed for a median around 50 of the top 100 tumor clones.

The germline CDR1 and CDR2 sequences are MNHNS and SASEGT. The CDR3 loop spans 14 amino acids. V lost 6 bases and J 5 bases, leaving 16 bases between the germline ends. This clone was seen more than once but under ten times. Its cognate antigen is unknown. Sequencing used immunoSEQ multiplex PCR; TCRdb keeps in-frame clones, though not all of them. The table shows around 16,000 clones, with around 89% occurring only once. The sequenced sample was peripheral blood, obtained before any cancer treatment. The J gene is TRBJ1-1, the V gene TRBV6-1; D is unclear. The clonotype comes from a female donor older than 55 with stage III squamous cell lung carcinoma. CDR3 coding DNA: TGTGCCAGCAGGCATAGCACCGGAAAGACTGAAGCTTTCTTT. Translation gives CASRHSTGKTEAFF.